Below, one T cell receptor (beta chain) is given with its context. Its antigen is not known. The CDR3 has 14 amino acids. Germline assignment: CDR1 LGHNT and CDR2 FRNRAP. J gave up 1 base and V 9 bases, and 6 bases lay outside the gene matches. The data were obtained in a study of cytomegalovirus exposure and HLA in healthy donors. Overall study results and limits: Versus the approximately 720-donor mean, an Asian-associated ancestry cluster reportedly showed fewer N-insertions in a later analysis. Exclusion applied to some V segments, including TRBV6-2 and TRBV6-3, as they were indistinguishable. V- and J-gene trimming of TCR beta was linked (in a later analysis) to a missense DCLRE1C variant.

The PCR was carried out with 60 Vbeta primers and 13 Jbeta primers. Clones were sequenced by immunoSEQ multiplex PCR, and TCRdb holds only the in-frame ones, with some missing. The sample contains 150,000 to 200,000 clones, roughly 88% of which appear only once. The gene calls are TRBV12-5 and TRBJ2-5, with 9 bases matching TRBD2. The receptor comes from a young man in good health and CMV-seropositive. Material for sequencing was PBMCs. The CDR3 spells CASQRLAAQETQYF. In DNA, the CDR3 is TGTGCTAGCCAGCGACTAGCGGCCCAAGAGACCCAGTACTTC.